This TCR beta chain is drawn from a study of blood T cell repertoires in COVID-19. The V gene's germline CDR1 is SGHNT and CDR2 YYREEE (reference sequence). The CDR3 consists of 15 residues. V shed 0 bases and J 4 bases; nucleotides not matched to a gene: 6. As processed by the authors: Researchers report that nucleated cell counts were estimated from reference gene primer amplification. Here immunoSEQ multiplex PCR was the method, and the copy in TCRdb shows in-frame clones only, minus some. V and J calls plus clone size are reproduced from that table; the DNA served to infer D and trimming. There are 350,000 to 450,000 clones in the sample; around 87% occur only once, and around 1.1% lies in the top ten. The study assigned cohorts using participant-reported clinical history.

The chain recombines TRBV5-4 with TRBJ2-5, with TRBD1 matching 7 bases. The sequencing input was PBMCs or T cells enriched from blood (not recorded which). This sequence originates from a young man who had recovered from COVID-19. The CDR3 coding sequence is TGTGCCAGCAGCTTGGGGAGACAGGGTGCAGAGACCCAGTACTTC. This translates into CASSLGRQGAETQYF.